The T cell receptor (beta chain) under discussion was sequenced for a study of glioma-infiltrating T cells after dendritic cell vaccination. Turning to the study itself: Dendritic cells derived from monocytes and pulsed with autologous tumor lysate formed the vaccine.

The sample's time point: after dendritic cell vaccination, including at tumor progression/relapse. None of the glioblastoma patients had an isocitrate dehydrogenase mutation. From germline, CDR1 is SNHLY and CDR2 FYNNEI. This CDR3 is built from 15 residues. Trimming left V 2 bases short and J 4 bases short, with 15 bases between. Data came from immunoSEQ multiplex PCR; TCRdb stores just in-frame clones and leaves some out. The sample lists about 87,000 clones, under 85% occurring once. The source of this sequence is a human donor with glioblastoma. The specimen was blood, collected after dendritic cell vaccination. The chain combines TRBV2 with TRBJ2-7; perhaps TRBD1 as D (6 bases). CDR3: CASSESGNREYEQYF. In nucleotides, the CDR3 is TGTGCCAGCAGTGAAAGCGGAAACAGGGAGTACGAGCAGTACTTC.